The 13 T cell receptor beta chains below were found in one sample sequenced in a study of Ad26.COV2.S vaccination and SARS-CoV-2 variants. Regarding treatment: 15 to 20 received Ad26.COV2.S at low or high dose, single or two shots; five or six received placebo; per-sample allocation not given. The samples date from day 63 after the first vaccine or placebo injection. Assay: immunoSEQ multiplex PCR; the TCRdb copy retains only in-frame clones and omits some. Counted here are about 480,000 clones, 87% occurring once; the ten biggest clones make up over 10%. Sequencing used peripheral blood, obtained in a trial of Ad26.COV2.S vaccine versus placebo. These receptors were obtained from a person between 18 and 59 years old who received the Ad26.COV2.S COVID-19 vaccine or a placebo.

The gene calls are TRBV6-2 or TRBV6-3 and TRBJ1-5, with 9 nucleotides matching TRBD1. The CDR3 loop spans 15 amino acids. With 6 bases clipped from V and 1 base from J, the junction kept 4 bases outside the gene matches. CDR1 is MNHEY and CDR2 is SVGEGT in the germline V gene. CDR3 bases: TGTGCCAGCAGCGCTGGACAGGGGAGCAATCAGCCCCAGCATTTT. As protein: CASSAGQGSNQPQHF.

The chain uses TRBV7-7 and TRBJ2-5, with 8 bases that match TRBD1. The CDR3 covers 16 residues. Germline loops: CDR1 SSHAT, CDR2 FNYEAQ (reference sequence). Losses at the gene ends were 1 base for V and 5 bases for J; bases not matched to a gene: 9. The CDR3 DNA follows: TGTGCCAGCAGCTTAGTAGGGGGACAGGCAGGCGAGACCCAGTACTTC. Protein product: CASSLVGGQAGETQYF.

The rearrangement uses TRBV10-2 and TRBJ2-4; possible D gene TRBD2, 6 bases. V lost 0 bases, J lost 8 bases, and 14 bases lay in between. Germline V gene data show CDR1 as WSHSY and CDR2 as SAAADI. This CDR3 is built from 15 residues. CDR3 region: CASSESPPRGDIQYF. The CDR3, as DNA: TGCGCCAGCAGTGAGTCGCCGCCGCGGGGTGACATTCAGTACTTC.

This clone turned up a few times. DNA of the CDR3: TGCGCCAGCAGCTTATCCGGACCCCGAAATTCACCCCTCCACTTT. Its protein product is CASSLSGPRNSPLHF. The chain is built from TRBV5-1 and TRBJ1-6; D call uncertain. V was trimmed by 2 bases and J by 7 bases, leaving 13 bases between them. CDR3 length: 15 residues. Germline V gene data show CDR1 as SGHRS and CDR2 as YFSETQ.

This clone was detected only a few times. The chain uses TRBV12-2 and TRBJ2-7; TRBD1 was called by the table and not checked on the DNA. TRBV12-2 is designated a pseudogene. The CDR3 has 16 amino acids. The CDR3 here is CASRFQAGTGIHEQYF. The CDR3 DNA is TGTGCAAGTCGCTTCCAGGCCGGGACAGGGATACACGAGCAGTACTTC.

The rearrangement joins TRBV6-6 to TRBJ1-1, with D tentatively TRBD1 (6 bases). V gave up 4 bases and J gave up 0 bases, with 12 bases separating them. Germline CDR1 reads MNHNY; CDR2 reads SVGAGI (reference sequence). The CDR3 extends over 15 amino acids. Here the CDR3 reads CASSSAGALNTEAFF. Written as DNA, the CDR3 is TGTGCCAGCAGTTCGGCAGGGGCACTGAACACTGAAGCTTTCTTT.

The chain links TRBV11-2 to TRBJ2-3, with TRBD2 identical over 8 bases. From germline, CDR1 is SGHAT and CDR2 FQNNGV. This CDR3 region has 18 residues. After removal of 2 bases from V and 2 bases from J, the junction contained 12 bases not matched to a gene. CDR3 nucleotides: TGTGCCAGCAGCTTAAGGGGCTTCGGGAGGGAAACCACAGATACGCAGTATTTT. Translated: CASSLRGFGRETTDTQYF.

The chain links TRBV7-2 to TRBJ2-7, with D maybe TRBD2 (6 bases). The CDR3 contains 18 residues. Germline V gene data show CDR1 as SGHTA and CDR2 as FQGNSA. V lost 5 bases and J lost 5, with 28 bases in between. Written as DNA, the CDR3 is TGTGCCAGCAGCCCCGTGGCAGGTTTGGGAGGACGTTGGAACGAGCAGTACTTC. Protein sequence: CASSPVAGLGGRWNEQYF.

V usage is TRBV7-2 and J usage is TRBJ1-1; tentatively, D is TRBD1 (5 bases). Germline V gene sequence: CDR1 SGHTA, CDR2 FQGNSA. V shed 5 bases and J shed 1 base, with 17 bases lying between them. This CDR3 spans 16 amino acids. Here the CDR3 reads CASSLFPGRPNTEAFF. CDR3 in DNA: TGTGCCAGCAGCCTATTTCCGGGACGGCCGAACACTGAAGCTTTCTTT.

The V gene is TRBV27, the J gene TRBJ2-7; 8 bases agree with TRBD1. Unmatched junction bases numbered 11, after V lost 5 bases and J lost 2 bases. Germline V gene lookup returns CDR1 MNHEY and CDR2 SMNVEV (reference sequence). This CDR3 region has 16 residues. In DNA, the CDR3 is TGTGCCAGCAGTCCACAAGGCCGGGACAGGACCTACGAGCAGTACTTC. It is translated as CASSPQGRDRTYEQYF.

Here the CDR3 DNA reads TGCAGTGCTGGACTCCAAGAGACCCAGTACTTC. Residues: CSAGLQETQYF. This rearrangement joins TRBV20-1 to TRBJ2-5; tentative D call: TRBD2 (5 bases). CDR1 is DFQATT and CDR2 is SNEGSKA in the germline V gene (reference sequence). Trimming shortened V by 5 bases and J by 1 base, and 5 bases separated the two germline ends. The CDR3 extends over 11 amino acids.

This chain uses TRBV3-1 (or the pseudogene TRBV3-2) with TRBJ2-1; 10 positions match TRBD2. V lost 3 bases, J lost 4 bases, and 12 bases stayed unmatched. The CDR3 is 18 residues long. Germline lookup yields CDR1 LGHDT and CDR2 YNNKEL (reference sequence). The CDR3: CASSHHMGGLAPYNEQFF. CDR3 DNA: TGTGCCAGCAGCCACCATATGGGGGGACTAGCGCCTTACAATGAGCAGTTCTTC.

This clone has a handful of counts. The V call is TRBV6-6, the J call TRBJ2-2; TRBD2 agrees at 7 bases. V lost 6 bases and J lost 7; bases outside the gene matches: 11. This CDR3 is 15 amino acids long. Germline V CDR1 and CDR2: MNHNY, SVGAGI (reference sequence). CDR3 sequence reads: CASRYSGLGGGELFF. Written as DNA, the CDR3 is TGTGCCAGCAGATATAGCGGGCTGGGGGGCGGGGAGCTGTTTTTT.